This T cell receptor (beta chain) was captured by sequencing in a study of T-cell reconstitution after alpha-beta-depleted transplantation in children. To note about this clonotype: The target antigen is unknown.

Library preparation (for TCRbeta) was performed with unique molecular identifiers. TCRdb called the PCR reads again in MiXCR, with one record for every CDR3 protein. The table lists about 200,000 distinct CDR3 sequences, approximately 7% of them singletons, with around 5% in the top ten. Study-level findings and limits: T-cell counts and diversity were attributed mostly to newly produced T cells one year after transplant. Reportedly, roughly two months post-transplant, alpha-beta T cells arose from several hundred expanded graft clones.

Trimming left V 3 bases short and J 3 bases short, with 11 bases between. CDR1 is MDHEN, CDR2 SYDVKM, per germline. The CDR3 covers 15 residues. The J gene is TRBJ2-2, the V gene TRBV28, with D possibly being TRBD1 (6 bases). This receptor was obtained from a boy aged 2-15 years with acute lymphoblastic leukemia, due to receive a stem cell transplant. The material was PBMCs, obtained before TCRalphabeta/CD19-depleted stem cell transplant. CDR3 sequence reads: CASSFPGQDTGELFF. CDR3 nucleotide sequence: TGTGCCAGCAGTTTTCCGGGACAAGACACCGGGGAGCTGTTTTTT.